This T cell receptor beta chain was documented in a study of Ad26.COV2.S vaccination and SARS-CoV-2 variants. Study information: By the intramuscular route, Ad26.COV2.S was given once, or twice 56 days apart.

This clone is medium-sized (0.01 to 0.1%) in the sample. Antigen: not known. The protocol was immunoSEQ multiplex PCR, while the TCRdb copy is restricted to in-frame clones and leaves out a portion. The sample shows some 400,000 clones, 89% of them seen only once. Notes on the study in general: Reportedly, spike-specific CD8+ and CD4+ T cell responses achieved substantial breadth once vaccination had taken place.

Treatment in this sample: around 19 received Ad26.COV2.S at low or high dose, single or two shots; about 5 received placebo; per-sample allocation not given. Each sample was drawn 63 days after the first injection (of vaccine or placebo). V was pared by 3 bases and J by 4 bases, with 18 bases between. Germline V gives CDR1 DFQATT, CDR2 SNEGSKA (reference sequence). This CDR3 is built from 15 residues. This receptor was taken from a person aged 18-65 years who received the Ad26.COV2.S COVID-19 vaccine or a placebo. The V gene is TRBV20-1, the J gene TRBJ1-1; D ambiguous. This specimen was peripheral blood, taken in a trial of Ad26.COV2.S vaccine versus placebo. CDR3 DNA sequence: TGCAGTGCTAGTTGGCGCGGGGATTCGGGCACTGAAGCTTTCTTT. Translation gives CSASWRGDSGTEAFF.